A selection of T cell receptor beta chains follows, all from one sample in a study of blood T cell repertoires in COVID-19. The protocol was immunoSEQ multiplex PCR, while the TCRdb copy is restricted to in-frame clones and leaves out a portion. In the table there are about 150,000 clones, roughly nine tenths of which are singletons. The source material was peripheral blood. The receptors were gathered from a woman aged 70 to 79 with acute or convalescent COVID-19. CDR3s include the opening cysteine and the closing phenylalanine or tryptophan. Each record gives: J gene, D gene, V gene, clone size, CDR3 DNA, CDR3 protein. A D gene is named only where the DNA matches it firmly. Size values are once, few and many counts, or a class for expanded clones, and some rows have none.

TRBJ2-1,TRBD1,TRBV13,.,TGTGCCAGCAGCTTAGAAGGGGGACAGGGGGGAACCTACAATGAGCAGTTCTTC,CASSLEGGQGGTYNEQFF
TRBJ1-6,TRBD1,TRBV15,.,TGTGCCACCAGCAGAGGGGACAGGAATTCACCCCTCCACTTT,CATSRGDRNSPLHF
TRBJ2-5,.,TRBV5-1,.,TGCGCCAGCAGCTTCGGGGAGACCCAGTACTTC,CASSFGETQYF
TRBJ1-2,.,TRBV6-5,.,TGTGCCAGCAGCCCAGGCCGCTATGGCTACACCTTC,CASSPGRYGYTF
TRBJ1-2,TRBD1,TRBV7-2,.,TGTGCCAGCAGCAGAAGACAGGGAAATTATGGCTACACCTTC,CASSRRQGNYGYTF
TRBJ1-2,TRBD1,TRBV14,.,TGTGCCAGCAGCCAAGCTGGACAGGGGGCTAGGAGATCTGGCTACACCTTC,CASSQAGQGARRSGYTF
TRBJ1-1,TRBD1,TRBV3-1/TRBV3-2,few,TGTGCCAGCAGGTCCGGGACAGGGAGTAGGGCTTTCTTT,CASRSGTGSRAFF
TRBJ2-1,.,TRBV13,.,TGTGCCAGCAGCTTAGGCAGGGTTATTTACAATGAGCAGTTCTTC,CASSLGRVIYNEQFF
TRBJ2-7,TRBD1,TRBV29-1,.,TGCAGCGGAGGGACAGGGCACTGGGGTAGCGAGCAGTACTTC,CSGGTGHWGSEQYF
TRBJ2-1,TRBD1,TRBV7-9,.,TGTGCCAGCAGCTTACGGTCTGGGACAGGGCGGAATGAGCAGTTCTTC,CASSLRSGTGRNEQFF
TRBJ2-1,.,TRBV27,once,TGTGCCAGCAGTTTAGGGTCCGGGGAGCAGTTCTTC,CASSLGSGEQFF